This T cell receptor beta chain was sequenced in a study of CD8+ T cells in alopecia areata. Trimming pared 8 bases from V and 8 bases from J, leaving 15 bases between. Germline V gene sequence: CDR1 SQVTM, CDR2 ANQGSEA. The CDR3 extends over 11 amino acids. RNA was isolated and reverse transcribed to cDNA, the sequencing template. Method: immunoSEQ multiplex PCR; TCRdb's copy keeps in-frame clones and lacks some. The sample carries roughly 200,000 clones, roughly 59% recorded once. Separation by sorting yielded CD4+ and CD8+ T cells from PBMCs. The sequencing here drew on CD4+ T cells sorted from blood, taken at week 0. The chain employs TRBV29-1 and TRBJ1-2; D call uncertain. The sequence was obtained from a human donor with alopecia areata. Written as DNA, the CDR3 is TGCAGCCTAAATCACGGAGGGGGCTACACCTTC. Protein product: CSLNHGGGYTF.